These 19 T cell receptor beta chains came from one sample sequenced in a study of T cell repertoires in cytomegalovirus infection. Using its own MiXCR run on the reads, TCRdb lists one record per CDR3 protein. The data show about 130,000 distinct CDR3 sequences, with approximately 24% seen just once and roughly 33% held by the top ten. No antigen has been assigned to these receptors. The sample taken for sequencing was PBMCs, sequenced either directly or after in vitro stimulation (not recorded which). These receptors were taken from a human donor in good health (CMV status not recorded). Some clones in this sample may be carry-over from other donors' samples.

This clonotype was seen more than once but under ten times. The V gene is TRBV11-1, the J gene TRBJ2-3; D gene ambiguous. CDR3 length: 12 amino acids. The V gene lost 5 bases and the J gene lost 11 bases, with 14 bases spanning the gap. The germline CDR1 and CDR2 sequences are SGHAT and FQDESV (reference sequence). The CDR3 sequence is CASSPTPSKQYF. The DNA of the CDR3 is TGTGCCAGCAGCCCTACACCATCGAAGCAGTATTTT.

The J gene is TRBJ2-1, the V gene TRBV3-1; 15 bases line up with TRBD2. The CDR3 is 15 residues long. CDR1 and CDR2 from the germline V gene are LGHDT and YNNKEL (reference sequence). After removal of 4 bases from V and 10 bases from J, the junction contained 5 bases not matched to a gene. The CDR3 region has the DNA TGTGCCAGCAGCCGGACTAGCGGGGGGGGAGGCGAGCAGTTCTTC. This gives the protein CASSRTSGGGGEQFF.

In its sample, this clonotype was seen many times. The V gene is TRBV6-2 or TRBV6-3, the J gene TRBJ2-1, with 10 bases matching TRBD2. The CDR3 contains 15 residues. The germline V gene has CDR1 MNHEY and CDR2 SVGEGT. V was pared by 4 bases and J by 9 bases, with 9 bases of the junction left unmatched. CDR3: CASSSPSGRRSEQFF. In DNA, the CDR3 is TGTGCCAGCAGTTCACCTAGCGGGAGAAGGAGTGAGCAGTTCTTC.

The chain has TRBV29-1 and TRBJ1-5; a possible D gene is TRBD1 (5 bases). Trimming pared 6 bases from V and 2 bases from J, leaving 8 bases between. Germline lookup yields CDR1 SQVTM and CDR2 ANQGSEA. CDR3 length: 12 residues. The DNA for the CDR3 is TGCAGCGTCAGGGAGGGCAATCAGCCCCAGCATTTT. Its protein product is CSVREGNQPQHF.

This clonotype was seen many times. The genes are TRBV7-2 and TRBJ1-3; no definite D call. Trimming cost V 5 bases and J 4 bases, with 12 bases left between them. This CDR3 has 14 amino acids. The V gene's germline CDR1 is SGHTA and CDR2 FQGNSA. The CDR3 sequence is CASSQLIAGNTIYF. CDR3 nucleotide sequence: TGTGCCAGCAGCCAACTTATTGCCGGAAACACCATATATTTT.

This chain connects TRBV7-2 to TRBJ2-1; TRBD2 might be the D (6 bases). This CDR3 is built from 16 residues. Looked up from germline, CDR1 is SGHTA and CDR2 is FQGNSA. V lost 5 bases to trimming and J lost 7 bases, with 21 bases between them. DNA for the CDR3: TGTGCCAGCAGCCCTACAGGCGGGACTCGGGGGAATGAGCAGTTCTTC. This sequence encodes CASSPTGGTRGNEQFF.

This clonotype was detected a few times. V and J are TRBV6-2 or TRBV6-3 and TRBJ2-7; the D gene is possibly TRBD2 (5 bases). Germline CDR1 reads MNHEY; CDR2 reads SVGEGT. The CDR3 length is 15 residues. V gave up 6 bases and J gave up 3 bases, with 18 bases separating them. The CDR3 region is CASRPDSRNLYEQYV. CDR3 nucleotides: TGTGCCAGCAGACCGGACTCTCGAAACCTCTACGAGCAGTACGTC.

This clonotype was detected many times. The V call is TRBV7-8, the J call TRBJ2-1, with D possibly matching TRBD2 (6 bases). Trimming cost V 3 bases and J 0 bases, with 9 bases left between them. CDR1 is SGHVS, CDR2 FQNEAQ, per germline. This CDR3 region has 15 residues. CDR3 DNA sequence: TGTGCCAGCAGCTTTAGCGGCAGCTCCTACAATGAGCAGTTCTTC. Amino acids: CASSFSGSSYNEQFF.

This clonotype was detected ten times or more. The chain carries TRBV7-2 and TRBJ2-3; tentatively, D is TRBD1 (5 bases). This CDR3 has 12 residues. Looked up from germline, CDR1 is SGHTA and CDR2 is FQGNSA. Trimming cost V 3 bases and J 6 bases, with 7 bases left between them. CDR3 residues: CASSLGRDTQYF. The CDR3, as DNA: TGTGCCAGCAGCTTGGGGCGGGATACGCAGTATTTT. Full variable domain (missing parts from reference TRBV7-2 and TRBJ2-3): GAGVSQSPSNKVTEKGKDVELRCDPISGHTALYWYRQSLGQGLEFLIYFQGNSAPDKSGLPSDRFSAERTGGSVSTLTIQRTQQEDSAVYLCASSLGRDTQYFGPGTRLTVL.

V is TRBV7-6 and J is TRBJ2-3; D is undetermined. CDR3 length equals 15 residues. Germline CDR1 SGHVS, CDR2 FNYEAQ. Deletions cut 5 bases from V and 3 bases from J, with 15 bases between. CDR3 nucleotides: TGTGCCAGCAGCCCCCGTAGGCGGAGTACAGATACGCAGTATTTT. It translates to CASSPRRRSTDTQYF.

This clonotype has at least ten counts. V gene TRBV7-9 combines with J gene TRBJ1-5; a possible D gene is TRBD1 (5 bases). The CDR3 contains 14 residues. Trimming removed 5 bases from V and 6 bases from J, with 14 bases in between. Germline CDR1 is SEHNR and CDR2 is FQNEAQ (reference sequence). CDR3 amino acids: CASSRAGLAQPQHF. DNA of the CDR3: TGTGCCAGCAGCCGCGCAGGGTTAGCTCAGCCCCAGCATTTT.

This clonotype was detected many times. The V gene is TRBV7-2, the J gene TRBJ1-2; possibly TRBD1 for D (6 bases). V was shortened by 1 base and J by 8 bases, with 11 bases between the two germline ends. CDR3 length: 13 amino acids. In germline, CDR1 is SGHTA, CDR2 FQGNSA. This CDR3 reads CASSLVGGVGYTF. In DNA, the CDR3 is TGTGCCAGCAGCTTAGTTGGGGGCGTCGGCTACACCTTC.

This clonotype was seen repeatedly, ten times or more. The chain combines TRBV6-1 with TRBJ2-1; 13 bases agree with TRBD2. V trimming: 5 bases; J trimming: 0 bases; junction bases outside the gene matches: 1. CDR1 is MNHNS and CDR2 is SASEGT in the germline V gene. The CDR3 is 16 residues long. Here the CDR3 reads CASSWTSGSSYNEQFF. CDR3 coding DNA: TGTGCCAGCAGTTGGACTAGCGGGAGCTCCTACAATGAGCAGTTCTTC.

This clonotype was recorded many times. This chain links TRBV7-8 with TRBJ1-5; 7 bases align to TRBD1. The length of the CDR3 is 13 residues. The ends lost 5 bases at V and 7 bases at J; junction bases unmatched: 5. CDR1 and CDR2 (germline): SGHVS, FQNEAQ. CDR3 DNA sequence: TGTGCCAGCAGCACAGGGGTCTGGCAGCCCCAGCATTTT. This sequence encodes CASSTGVWQPQHF.

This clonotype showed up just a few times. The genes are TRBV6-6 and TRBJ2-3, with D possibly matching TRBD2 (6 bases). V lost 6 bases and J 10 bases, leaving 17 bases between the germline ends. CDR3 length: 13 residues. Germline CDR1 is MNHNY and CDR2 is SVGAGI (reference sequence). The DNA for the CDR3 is TGTGCCAGCAGAAGGGGCCGGGGGTTCGCGCAGTATTTT. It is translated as CASRRGRGFAQYF.

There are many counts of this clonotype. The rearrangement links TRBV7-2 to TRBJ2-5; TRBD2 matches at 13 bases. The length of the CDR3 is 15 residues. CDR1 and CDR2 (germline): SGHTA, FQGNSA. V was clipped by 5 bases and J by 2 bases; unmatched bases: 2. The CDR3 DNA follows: TGTGCCAGCAGCCGGGGACTAGCGGGGCAAGAGACCCAGTACTTC. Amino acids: CASSRGLAGQETQYF. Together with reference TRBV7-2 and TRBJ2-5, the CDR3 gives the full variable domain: GAGVSQSPSNKVTEKGKDVELRCDPISGHTALYWYRQSLGQGLEFLIYFQGNSAPDKSGLPSDRFSAERTGGSVSTLTIQRTQQEDSAVYLCASSRGLAGQETQYFGPGTRLLVL.

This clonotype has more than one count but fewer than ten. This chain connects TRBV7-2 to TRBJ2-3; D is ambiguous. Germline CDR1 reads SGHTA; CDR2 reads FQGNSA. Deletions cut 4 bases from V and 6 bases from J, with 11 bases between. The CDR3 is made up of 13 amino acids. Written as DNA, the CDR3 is TGTGCCAGCAGCTCCCCTATGGGGGATACGCAGTATTTT. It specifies CASSSPMGDTQYF.

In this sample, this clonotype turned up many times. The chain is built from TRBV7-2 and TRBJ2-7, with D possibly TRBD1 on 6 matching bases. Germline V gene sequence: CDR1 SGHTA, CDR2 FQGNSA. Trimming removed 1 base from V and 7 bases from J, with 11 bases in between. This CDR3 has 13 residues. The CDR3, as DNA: TGTGCCAGCAGCTTAGGGGCCCAGGGGGAGCAGTACTTC. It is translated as CASSLGAQGEQYF.

The CDR3 reads CASSQVSSLSGANVLTF. CDR3 sequence (DNA): TGCGCCAGCAGCCAAGTGTCTAGCCTCTCTGGGGCCAACGTCCTGACTTTC. This chain connects TRBV4-3 to TRBJ2-6, with D tentatively TRBD2 (5 bases). There are 17 residues in the CDR3. Germline V gene data show CDR1 as LGHNA and CDR2 as YSLEER. The V gene lost 1 base and the J gene lost 0 bases, with 10 bases spanning the gap.